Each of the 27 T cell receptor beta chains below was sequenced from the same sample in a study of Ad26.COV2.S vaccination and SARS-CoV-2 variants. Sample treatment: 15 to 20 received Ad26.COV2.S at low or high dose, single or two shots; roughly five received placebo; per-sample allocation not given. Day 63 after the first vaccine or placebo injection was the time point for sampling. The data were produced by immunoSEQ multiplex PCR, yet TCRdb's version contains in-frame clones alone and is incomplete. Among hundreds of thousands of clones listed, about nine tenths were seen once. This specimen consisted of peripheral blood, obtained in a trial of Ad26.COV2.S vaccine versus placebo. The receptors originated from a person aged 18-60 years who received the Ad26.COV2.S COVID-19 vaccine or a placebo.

The CDR3 protein is CASANRGEQFF. As DNA, the CDR3 is TGTGCCAGCGCCAACCGAGGGGAGCAGTTCTTC. The J gene is TRBJ2-1, the V gene TRBV28; tentatively, D is TRBD2 (5 bases). V was pared by 8 bases and J by 10 bases, with 12 bases between. There are 11 residues in the CDR3. CDR1 MDHEN and CDR2 SYDVKM come from the germline V gene. Based on the CDR3 plus reference TRBV28 and TRBJ2-1, the full variable domain is DVKVTQSSRYLVKRTGEKVFLECVQDMDHENMFWYRQDPGLGLRLIYFSYDVKMKEKGDIPEGYSVSREKKERFSLILESASTNQTSMYLCASANRGEQFFGPGTRLTVL.

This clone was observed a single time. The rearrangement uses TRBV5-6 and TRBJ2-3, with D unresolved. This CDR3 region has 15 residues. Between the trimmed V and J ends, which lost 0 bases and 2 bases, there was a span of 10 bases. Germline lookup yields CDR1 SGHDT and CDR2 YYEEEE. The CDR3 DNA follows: TGTGCCAGCAGCTTGGATATAGGCTACACAGATACGCAGTATTTT. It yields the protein CASSLDIGYTDTQYF.

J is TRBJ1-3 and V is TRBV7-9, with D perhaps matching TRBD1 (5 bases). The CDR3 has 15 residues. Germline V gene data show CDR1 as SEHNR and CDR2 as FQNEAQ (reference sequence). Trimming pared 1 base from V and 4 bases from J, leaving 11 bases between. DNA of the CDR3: TGTGCCAGCAGCTTAGGTCCGGGGGAAGGAAACACCATATATTTT. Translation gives CASSLGPGEGNTIYF.

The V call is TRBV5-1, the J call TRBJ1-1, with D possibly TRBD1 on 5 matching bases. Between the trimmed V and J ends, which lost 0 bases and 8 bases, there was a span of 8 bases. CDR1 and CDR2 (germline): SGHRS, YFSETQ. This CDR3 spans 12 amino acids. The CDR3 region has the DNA TGCGCCAGCAGCTTGGAAGGGGCGGAAGCTTTCTTT. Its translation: CASSLEGAEAFF.

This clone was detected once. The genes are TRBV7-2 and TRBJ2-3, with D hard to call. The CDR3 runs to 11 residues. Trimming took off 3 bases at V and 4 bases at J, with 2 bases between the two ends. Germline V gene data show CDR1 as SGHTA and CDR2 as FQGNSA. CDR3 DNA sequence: TGTGCCAGCAGCTTCCCAGATACGCAGTATTTT. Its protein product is CASSFPDTQYF.

CDR3 residues: CASSEAGGGGTDTQYF. CDR3 DNA sequence: TGTGCCAGCAGTGAAGCGGGAGGGGGGGGTACAGATACGCAGTATTTT. The chain uses TRBV6-1 and TRBJ2-3, with D tentatively TRBD2 (7 bases). The CDR3 covers 16 residues. V lost 0 bases and J 3 bases, leaving 13 bases between the germline ends. Germline V CDR1 and CDR2: MNHNS, SASEGT.

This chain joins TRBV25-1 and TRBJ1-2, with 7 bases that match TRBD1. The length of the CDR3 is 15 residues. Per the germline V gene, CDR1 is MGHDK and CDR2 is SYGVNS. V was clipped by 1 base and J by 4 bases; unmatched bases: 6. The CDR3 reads CASSESQGGAYGYTF. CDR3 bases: TGTGCCAGCAGTGAATCTCAGGGGGGTGCCTATGGCTACACCTTC.

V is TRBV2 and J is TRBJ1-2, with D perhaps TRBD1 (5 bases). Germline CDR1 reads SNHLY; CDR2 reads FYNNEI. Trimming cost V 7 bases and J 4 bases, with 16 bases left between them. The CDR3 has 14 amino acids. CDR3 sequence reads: CASTGTDPFYGYTF. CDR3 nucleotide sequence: TGTGCCAGCACTGGGACTGACCCTTTCTATGGCTACACCTTC.

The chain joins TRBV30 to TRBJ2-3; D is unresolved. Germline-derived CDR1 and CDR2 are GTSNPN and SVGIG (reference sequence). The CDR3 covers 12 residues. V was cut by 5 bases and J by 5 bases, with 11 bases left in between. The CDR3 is CAWLMDGDTQYF. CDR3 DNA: TGTGCCTGGTTGATGGACGGAGATACGCAGTATTTT.

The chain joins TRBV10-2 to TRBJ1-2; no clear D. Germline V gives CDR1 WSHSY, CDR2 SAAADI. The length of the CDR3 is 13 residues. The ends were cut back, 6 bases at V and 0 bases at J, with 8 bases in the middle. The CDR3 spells CASRGASNYGYTF. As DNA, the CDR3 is TGCGCCAGCAGGGGAGCATCTAACTATGGCTACACCTTC.

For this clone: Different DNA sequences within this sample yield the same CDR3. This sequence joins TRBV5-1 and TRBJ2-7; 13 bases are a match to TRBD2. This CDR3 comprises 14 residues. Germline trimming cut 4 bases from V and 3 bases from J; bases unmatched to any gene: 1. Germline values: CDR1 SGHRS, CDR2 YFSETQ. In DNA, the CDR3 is TGCGCCAGCAGCCGGACTAGCGGGGGCTACGAGCAGTACTTC. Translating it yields CASSRTSGGYEQYF.

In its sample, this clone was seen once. DNA for the CDR3: TGTGCCAGTAGTATAGATCCAGGGTCTGGCTACACCTTC. The encoded protein is CASSIDPGSGYTF. The chain couples TRBV19 to TRBJ1-2, with D possibly TRBD1 on 5 matching bases. The germline V gene has CDR1 LNHDA and CDR2 SQIVND (reference sequence). Trimming took off 0 bases at V and 7 bases at J, with 9 bases between the two ends. This CDR3 has 13 amino acids.

The CDR3 sequence: CASSPVGSTDTQYF. The CDR3 DNA follows: TGTGCCAGCTCACCAGTGGGGAGCACAGATACGCAGTATTTT. The chain carries TRBV18 and TRBJ2-3; the D is unclear. Trimming cost V 2 bases and J 0 bases, with 6 bases left between them. The V gene's germline CDR1 is KGHSH and CDR2 LQKENI. This CDR3 region has 14 residues.

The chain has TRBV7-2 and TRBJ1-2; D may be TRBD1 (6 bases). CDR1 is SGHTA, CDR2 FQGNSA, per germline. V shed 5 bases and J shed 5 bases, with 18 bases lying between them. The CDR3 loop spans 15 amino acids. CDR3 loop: CASSERLGARYGYTF. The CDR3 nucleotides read TGTGCCAGCAGCGAACGTCTGGGGGCGCGTTATGGCTACACCTTC.

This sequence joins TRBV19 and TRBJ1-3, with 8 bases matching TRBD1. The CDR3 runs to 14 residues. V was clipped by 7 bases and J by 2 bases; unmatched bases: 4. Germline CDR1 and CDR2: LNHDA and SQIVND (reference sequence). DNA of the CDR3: TGTGCCAGTATTGACAGGGGAACTGGAAACACCATATATTTT. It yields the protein CASIDRGTGNTIYF.

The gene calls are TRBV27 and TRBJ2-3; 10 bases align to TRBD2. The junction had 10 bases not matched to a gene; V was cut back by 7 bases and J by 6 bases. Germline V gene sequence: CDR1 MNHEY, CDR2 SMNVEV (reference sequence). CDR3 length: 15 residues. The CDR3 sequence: CASNLLAGVTDTQYF. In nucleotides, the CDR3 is TGTGCCAGCAACTTGCTAGCGGGGGTTACTGATACGCAGTATTTT.

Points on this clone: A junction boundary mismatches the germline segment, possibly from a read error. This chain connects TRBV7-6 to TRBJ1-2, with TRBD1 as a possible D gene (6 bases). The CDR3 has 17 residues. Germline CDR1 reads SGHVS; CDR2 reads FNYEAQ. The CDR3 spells CASSLAEAGAFNYGYTF. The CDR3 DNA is TGTGCCAGCAGCCTAGCGGAGGCAGGGGCCTTTAACTATGGCTACACCTTC.

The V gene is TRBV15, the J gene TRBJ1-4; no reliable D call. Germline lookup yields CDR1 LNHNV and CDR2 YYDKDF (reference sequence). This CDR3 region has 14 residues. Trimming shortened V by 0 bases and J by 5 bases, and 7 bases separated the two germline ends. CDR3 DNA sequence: TGTGCCACCAGCAGAGATTGGGGAAATGAAAAACTGTTTTTT. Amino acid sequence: CATSRDWGNEKLFF.

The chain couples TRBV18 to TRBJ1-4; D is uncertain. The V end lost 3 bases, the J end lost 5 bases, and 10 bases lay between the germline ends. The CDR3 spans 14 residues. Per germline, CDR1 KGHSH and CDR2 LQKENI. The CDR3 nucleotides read TGTGCCAGCTCACCGGGCGAAAGAAATGAAAAACTGTTTTTT. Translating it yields CASSPGERNEKLFF. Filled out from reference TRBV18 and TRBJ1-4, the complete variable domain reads NAGVMQNPRHLVRRRGQEARLRCSPMKGHSHVYWYRQLPEEGLKFMVYLQKENIIDESGMPKERFSAEFPKEGPSILRIQQVVRGDSAAYFCASSPGERNEKLFFGSGTQLSVL.

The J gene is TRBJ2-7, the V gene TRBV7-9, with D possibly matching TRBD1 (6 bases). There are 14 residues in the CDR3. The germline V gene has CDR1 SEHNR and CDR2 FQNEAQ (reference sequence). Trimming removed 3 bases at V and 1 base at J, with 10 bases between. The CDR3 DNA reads TGTGCCAGCAGCTTTATAGACAGGTCCTACGAGCAGTACTTC. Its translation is CASSFIDRSYEQYF.

CDR3 DNA: TGTGCCAGCAGCTTTCGGAACCCACGCACTGAAGCTTTCTTT. Translating it yields CASSFRNPRTEAFF. This rearrangement joins TRBV11-2 to TRBJ1-1; D call uncertain. V dropped 3 bases and J dropped 4 bases, with 12 bases sitting between them. The CDR3 contains 14 residues. Germline V gene data show CDR1 as SGHAT and CDR2 as FQNNGV.

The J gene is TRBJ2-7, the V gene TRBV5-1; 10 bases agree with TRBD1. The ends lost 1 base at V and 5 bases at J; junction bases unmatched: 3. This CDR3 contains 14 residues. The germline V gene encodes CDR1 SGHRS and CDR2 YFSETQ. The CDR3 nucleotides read TGCGCCAGCAGCTTGACGGGACAGGGGAACGAGCAGTACTTC. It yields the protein CASSLTGQGNEQYF.

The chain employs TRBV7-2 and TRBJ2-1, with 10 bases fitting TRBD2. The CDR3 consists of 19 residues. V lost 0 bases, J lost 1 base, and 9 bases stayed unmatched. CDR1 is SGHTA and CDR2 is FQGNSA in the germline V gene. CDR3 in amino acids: CASSLAGAAGGFSYNEQFF. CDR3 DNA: TGTGCCAGCAGCTTAGCGGGAGCAGCGGGGGGGTTTTCCTACAATGAGCAGTTCTTC.

The CDR3 DNA reads TGCACCAGCAGGAGATGGACAGGCCCATCCCGTCAGCCCCAGCATTTT. As protein: CTSRRWTGPSRQPQHF. This chain links TRBV1 with TRBJ1-5; TRBD1, as called in the table, went unchecked against the DNA. TRBV1 is reported as a pseudogene. The CDR3 covers 16 residues.

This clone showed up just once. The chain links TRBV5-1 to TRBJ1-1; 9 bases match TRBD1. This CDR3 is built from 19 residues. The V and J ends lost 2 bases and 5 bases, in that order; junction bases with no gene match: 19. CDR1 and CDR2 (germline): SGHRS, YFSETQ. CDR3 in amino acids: CASSFFGRTGGLQRTEAFF. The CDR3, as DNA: TGCGCCAGCAGCTTCTTTGGGAGAACAGGGGGCCTGCAGAGGACTGAAGCTTTCTTT.

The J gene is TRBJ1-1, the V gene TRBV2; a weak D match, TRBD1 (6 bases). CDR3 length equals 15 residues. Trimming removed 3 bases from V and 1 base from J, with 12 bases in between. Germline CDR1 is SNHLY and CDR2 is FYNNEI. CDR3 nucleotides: TGTGCCAGCAGTGACGTCACAGGGCGGAACACTGAAGCTTTCTTT. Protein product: CASSDVTGRNTEAFF.

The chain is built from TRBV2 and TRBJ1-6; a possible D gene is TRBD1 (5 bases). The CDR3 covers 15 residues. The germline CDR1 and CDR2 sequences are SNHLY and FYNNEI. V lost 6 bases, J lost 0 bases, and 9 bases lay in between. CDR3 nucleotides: TGTGCCAGCAGGCAGGGATCCTCCTATAATTCACCCCTCCACTTT. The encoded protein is CASRQGSSYNSPLHF.